This TCR beta chain was documented in a study of cytomegalovirus exposure and HLA in healthy donors. Study observations and caveats: As a later analysis showed, several of the most significant clusters appeared to be linked to common viral pathogens.

This CDR3 contains 13 residues. V gave up 2 bases and J gave up 3 bases, with 8 bases separating them. Germline CDR1 is SGHDT and CDR2 is YYEEEE. As concerns this clone: Antigen unknown.

PCR was performed using 60 Vbeta and 13 Jbeta primers. TCRdb's copy holds only in-frame clones and misses some; the assay was immunoSEQ multiplex PCR. Here the sample table reports 95,000 to 150,000 clones. The receptor was derived from a man aged 18 to 30 in good health and CMV-seronegative. The sample taken for sequencing was PBMCs. The chain joins TRBV5-6 to TRBJ1-1, with D hard to call. The CDR3 nucleotides are TGTGCCAGCAGCTTAACGGGATACACTGAAGCTTTCTTT. Translated, it gives CASSLTGYTEAFF.